This TCR beta chain was sequenced in a study of response to subunit inactivated influenza vaccine. This clonotype was observed a few times. TCRdb analysed the RT-PCR reads with MiXCR anew, one entry per CDR3 protein. Of hundreds of thousands of distinct CDR3 sequences detected, around 14% appear once; the ten largest clones hold 6% to 8%. The sample consisted of PBMCs from blood, taken 14 to 15 days before vaccination. The origin of this receptor is a man in his fifties or sixties who received an inactivated influenza vaccine.

CDR3: CASSLYDKATNEKLFF. The DNA of the CDR3 is TGTGCCAGCAGCTTATATGATAAAGCAACTAATGAAAAACTGTTTTTT. V gene TRBV11-2 combines with J gene TRBJ1-4; D not resolved. V lost 2 bases, J lost 0 bases, and 10 bases lay in between. Per the germline V gene, CDR1 is SGHAT and CDR2 is FQNNGV. The CDR3 spans 16 residues.